The present T cell receptor beta chain was sequenced within a study of T-cell reconstitution after alpha-beta-depleted transplantation in children. Regarding the study as a whole: Some patients' high day-60 TCRbeta diversity was attributed to recipient cells surviving conditioning. From newly produced T cells came most of the T-cell counts and diversity one year after transplant. Two months or so post-transplant, alpha-beta T cells reportedly derived from several hundred expanded graft clones.

Unmatched junction bases numbered 10, after V lost 2 bases and J lost 0 bases. The CDR3 contains 17 residues. Germline loops: CDR1 DFQATT, CDR2 SNEGSKA (reference sequence). TCRbeta library construction was performed incorporating unique molecular identifiers. MiXCR, applied by TCRdb to the PCR reads, yields one record per CDR3 protein. Of hundreds of thousands of distinct CDR3 sequences in the sample, less than 15% were seen once. In the case of this clonotype: Its matching antigen is unknown.

V gene TRBV20-1 combines with J gene TRBJ1-5; 7 bases map to TRBD1. The material was PBMCs, obtained before TCRalphabeta/CD19-depleted stem cell transplant. The origin of this receptor is a girl aged 2 to 9 with congenital amegakaryocytic thrombocytopenia, due to receive a stem cell transplant. CDR3 DNA sequence: TGCAGTGCTAGACCCACAGGGGCGGCTTATAGCAATCAGCCCCAGCATTTT. Amino acid sequence: CSARPTGAAYSNQPQHF.